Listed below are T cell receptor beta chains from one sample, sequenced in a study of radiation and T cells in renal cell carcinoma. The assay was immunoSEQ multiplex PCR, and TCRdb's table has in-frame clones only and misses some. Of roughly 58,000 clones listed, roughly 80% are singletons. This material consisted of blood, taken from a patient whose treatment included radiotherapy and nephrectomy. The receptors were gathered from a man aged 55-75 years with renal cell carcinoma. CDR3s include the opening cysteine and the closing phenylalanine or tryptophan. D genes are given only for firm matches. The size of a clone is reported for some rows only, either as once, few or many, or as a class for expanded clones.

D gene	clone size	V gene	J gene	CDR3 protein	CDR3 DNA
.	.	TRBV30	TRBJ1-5	CAWRMSGDNQPQHF	TGTGCCTGGAGGATGAGCGGGGACAATCAGCCCCAGCATTTT
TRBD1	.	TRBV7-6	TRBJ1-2	CASSPGQTHGYTF	TGTGCCAGCAGCCCGGGACAGACCCATGGCTACACCTTC
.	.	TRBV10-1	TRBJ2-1	CASSDGSSYNEQFF	TGCGCCAGCAGTGATGGGAGCTCCTACAATGAGCAGTTCTTC
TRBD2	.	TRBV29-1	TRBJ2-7	CSVRTSGSYEQYF	TGCAGCGTCCGGACTAGCGGTTCATACGAGCAGTACTTC
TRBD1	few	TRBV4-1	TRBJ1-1	CASSHDRVTEAFF	TGCGCCAGCAGCCATGACAGGGTCACTGAAGCTTTCTTT
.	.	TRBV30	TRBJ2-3	CAWAWARGGTDTQYF	TGTGCCTGGGCTTGGGCAAGAGGAGGCACAGATACGCAGTATTTT
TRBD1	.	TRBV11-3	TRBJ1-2	CASSPDRGGGYTF	TGTGCCAGCAGCCCGGACAGGGGTGGAGGCTACACCTTC
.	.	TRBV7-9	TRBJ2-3	CASSIDTDTQYF	TGTGCCAGCAGCATCGATACAGATACGCAGTATTTT
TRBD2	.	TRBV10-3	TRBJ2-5	CAISETHRTSGGQETQYF	TGTGCCATCAGTGAGACCCACCGGACTAGCGGGGGGCAAGAGACCCAGTACTTC
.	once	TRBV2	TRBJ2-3	CASKDGTSTDTQYF	TGTGCCAGCAAGGACGGGACTAGCACAGATACGCAGTATTTT
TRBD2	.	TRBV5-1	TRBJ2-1	CASSFNLRLAGPTNEQFF	TGCGCCAGCAGCTTTAACTTGAGACTAGCGGGGCCAACCAATGAGCAGTTCTTC
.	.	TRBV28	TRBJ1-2	CASSVQFNYGYTF	TGTGCCAGCAGTGTACAGTTTAACTATGGCTACACCTTC
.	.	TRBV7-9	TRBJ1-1	CASSSSEEDTEAFF	TGTGCCAGCAGCTCTTCAGAGGAGGACACTGAAGCTTTCTTT
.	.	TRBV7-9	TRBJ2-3	CASSRGVEEGTDTQYF	TGTGCCAGCAGCCGAGGGGTAGAGGAGGGCACAGATACGCAGTATTTT
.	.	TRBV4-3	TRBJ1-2	CASSQGELYGYTF	TGCGCCAGCAGCCAAGGGGAGCTCTATGGCTACACCTTC
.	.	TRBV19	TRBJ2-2	CASKMGGHPNTGELFF	TGTGCCAGTAAAATGGGGGGACATCCGAACACCGGGGAGCTGTTTTTT
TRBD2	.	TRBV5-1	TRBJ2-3	CASSLGLAGGRDTQYF	TGCGCCAGCAGCTTGGGACTAGCGGGGGGGCGAGATACGCAGTATTTT
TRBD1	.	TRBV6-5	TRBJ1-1	CASETGTAGTEAFF	TGTGCCAGCGAGACCGGGACAGCGGGGACTGAAGCTTTCTTT
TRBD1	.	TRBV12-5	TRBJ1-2	CASGFPQGDYGYTF	TGTGCTAGTGGTTTTCCACAGGGGGACTATGGCTACACCTTC
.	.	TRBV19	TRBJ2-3	CASLDQTGSDTQYF	TGTGCCAGTCTGGACCAAACGGGCTCAGATACGCAGTATTTT
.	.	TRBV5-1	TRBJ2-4	CASSLDQEGNIQYF	TGCGCCAGCAGCTTGGACCAGGAGGGGAACATTCAGTACTTC
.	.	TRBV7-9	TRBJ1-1	CASSSQTGRHTEAFF	TGTGCCAGCAGCTCTCAAACAGGGAGGCACACTGAAGCTTTCTTT
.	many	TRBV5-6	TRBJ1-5	CASSLAGGGRQPQHF	TGTGCCAGCAGCTTGGCCGGAGGGGGAAGACAGCCCCAGCATTTT
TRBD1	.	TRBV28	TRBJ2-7	CAAHTRDSRDEQYF	TGTGCCGCCCACACCCGGGACAGCAGGGACGAGCAGTACTTC
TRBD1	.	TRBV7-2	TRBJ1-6	CASKRDRGDSPLHF	TGTGCCAGCAAAAGGGACAGGGGTGATTCACCCCTCCACTTT
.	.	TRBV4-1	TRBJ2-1	CASSQEGHLLGEQFF	TGCGCCAGCAGCCAAGAGGGACACCTGTTGGGAGAGCAGTTCTTC
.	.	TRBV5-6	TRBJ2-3	CASSILQGTDTQYF	TGTGCCAGCAGCATCCTACAGGGCACAGATACGCAGTATTTT
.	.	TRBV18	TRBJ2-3	CASSRYSTDTQYF	TGTGCCAGCTCACGATACAGCACAGATACGCAGTATTTT